This T cell receptor (beta chain) was recorded in a study of blood T cell repertoires in COVID-19. Source study methods: Reference gene primers were amplified, and this amplification served to estimate nucleated cell counts. Clones were read by immunoSEQ multiplex PCR, and TCRdb kept only the in-frame ones, dropping some. V and J calls plus clone size are reproduced from that table; the DNA served to infer D and trimming. This sample has more than 45,000 clones, with 80% to 90% found just once. Trimming shortened V by 2 bases and J by 0 bases, and 10 bases separated the two germline ends. The germline CDR1 and CDR2 sequences are MNHEY and SVGAGI. This CDR3 is built from 15 residues.

This TCR derives from an older man with acute or convalescent COVID-19. The V gene is TRBV6-5, the J gene TRBJ1-1; D unresolved. Sequences were obtained from peripheral blood. The CDR3 nucleotides are TGTGCCAGCAGTTACCGGGGAGGTATGAACACTGAAGCTTTCTTT. Translating it yields CASSYRGGMNTEAFF.